Below, one T cell receptor beta chain is given with its context. What it binds is unknown. TCRdb's copy holds only in-frame clones and misses some; the assay was immunoSEQ multiplex PCR. The data hold some 2.1 million clones, with about 95% observed a single time. Naive CD8 populations comprised CD45RO-negative cells positively selected for CCR7, excluding terminally differentiated effector memory CD45RA+ cells. The data are from a study of shared clonotypes between healthy human individuals. Background on the study: Each donor contributed plates that comprised three CD4 naive, three CD4 memory, two CD8 naive and one CD8 memory. General study results and limits: Measured sharing among donors was expected to vary with sequencing depth. Generation of non-shared clonotypes was less probable than generation of clonotypes shared by all four donors.

V lost 5 bases to trimming and J lost 5 bases; unmatched junction nucleotides: 7. CDR1 is MNHEY and CDR2 is SVGAGI in the germline V gene. There are 15 residues in the CDR3. What was sequenced was naive CD8+ T cells sorted from blood. This TCR was recovered from a man between 18 and 29 years old in good health. The chain uses TRBV6-5 and TRBJ2-5, with 11 bases matching TRBD2. The CDR3 DNA reads TGTGCCAGCAGTCCGGCTAGCGGGGGGCGGGAGACCCAGTACTTC. This encodes CASSPASGGRETQYF.